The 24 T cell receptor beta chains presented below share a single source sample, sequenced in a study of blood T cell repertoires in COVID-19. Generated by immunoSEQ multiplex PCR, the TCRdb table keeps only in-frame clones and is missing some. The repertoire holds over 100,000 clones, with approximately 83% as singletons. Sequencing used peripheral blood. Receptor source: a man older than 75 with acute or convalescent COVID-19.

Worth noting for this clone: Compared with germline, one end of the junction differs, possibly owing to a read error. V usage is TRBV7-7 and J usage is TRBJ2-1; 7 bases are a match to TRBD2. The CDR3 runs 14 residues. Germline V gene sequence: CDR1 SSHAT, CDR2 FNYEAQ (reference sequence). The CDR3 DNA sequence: TGTGCTAGCAGCTTATCGGGAGGCTACAATGAGCAGTTCTTC. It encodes CASSLSGGYNEQFF.

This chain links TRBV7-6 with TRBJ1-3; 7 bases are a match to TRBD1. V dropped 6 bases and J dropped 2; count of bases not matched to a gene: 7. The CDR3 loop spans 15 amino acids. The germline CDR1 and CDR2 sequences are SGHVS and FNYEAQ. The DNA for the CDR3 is TGTGCCAGCAGTTCCGACAGGGACCCTGGAAACACCATATATTTT. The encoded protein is CASSSDRDPGNTIYF.

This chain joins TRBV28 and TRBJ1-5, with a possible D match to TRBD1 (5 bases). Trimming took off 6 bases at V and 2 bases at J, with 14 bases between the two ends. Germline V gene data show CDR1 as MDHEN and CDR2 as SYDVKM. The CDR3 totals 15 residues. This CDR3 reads CASSPHRQGNQPQHF. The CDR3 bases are TGTGCCAGCAGCCCGCACAGGCAGGGCAATCAGCCCCAGCATTTT.

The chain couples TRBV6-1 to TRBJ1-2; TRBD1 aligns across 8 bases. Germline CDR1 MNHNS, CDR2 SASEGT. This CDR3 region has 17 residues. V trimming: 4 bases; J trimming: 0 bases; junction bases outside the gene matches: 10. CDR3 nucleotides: TGTGCCAGCAGTGTATATCCCTGGACAGGGTCTAACTATGGCTACACCTTC. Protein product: CASSVYPWTGSNYGYTF.

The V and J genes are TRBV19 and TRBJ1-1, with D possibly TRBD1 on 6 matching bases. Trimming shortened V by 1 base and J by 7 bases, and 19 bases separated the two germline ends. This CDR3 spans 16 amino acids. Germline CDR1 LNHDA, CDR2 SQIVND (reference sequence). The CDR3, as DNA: TGTGCCAGTAGTATAGGCTTTATACAGGGTGGTGATGAAGCTTTCTTT. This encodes CASSIGFIQGGDEAFF.

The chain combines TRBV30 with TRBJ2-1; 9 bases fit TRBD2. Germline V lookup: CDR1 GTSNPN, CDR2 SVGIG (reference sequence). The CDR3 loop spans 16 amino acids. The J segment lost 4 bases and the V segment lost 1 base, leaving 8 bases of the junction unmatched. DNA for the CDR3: TGTGCCTGGAGTGGATCTACTAGCGGGTCATACAATGAGCAGTTCTTC. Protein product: CAWSGSTSGSYNEQFF.

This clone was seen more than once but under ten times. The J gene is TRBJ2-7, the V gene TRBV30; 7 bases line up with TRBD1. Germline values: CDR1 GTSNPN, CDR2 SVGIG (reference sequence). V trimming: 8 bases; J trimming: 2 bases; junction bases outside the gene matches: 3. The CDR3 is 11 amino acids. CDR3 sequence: CAVQGAYEQYF. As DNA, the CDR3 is TGTGCCGTCCAGGGGGCCTACGAGCAGTACTTC. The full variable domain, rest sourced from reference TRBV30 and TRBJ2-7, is SQTIHQWPATLVQPVGSPLSLECTVEGTSNPNLYWYRQAAGRGLQLLFYSVGIGQISSEVPQNLSASRPQDRQFILSSKKLLLSDSGFYLCAVQGAYEQYFGPGTRLTVT.

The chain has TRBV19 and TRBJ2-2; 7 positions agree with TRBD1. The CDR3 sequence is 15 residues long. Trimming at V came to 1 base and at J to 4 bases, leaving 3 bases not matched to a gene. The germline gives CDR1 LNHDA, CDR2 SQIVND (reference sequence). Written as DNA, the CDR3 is TGTGCCAGTAGTATAGCGGCAGGGGGCACCGGGGAGCTGTTTTTT. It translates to CASSIAAGGTGELFF.

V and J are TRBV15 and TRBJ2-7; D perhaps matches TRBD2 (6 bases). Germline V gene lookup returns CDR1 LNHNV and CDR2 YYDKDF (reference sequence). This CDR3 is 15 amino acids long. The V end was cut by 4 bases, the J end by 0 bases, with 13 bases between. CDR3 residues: CATSNRQTSSYEQYF. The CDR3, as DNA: TGTGCCACCAGCAATCGACAGACTAGCTCCTACGAGCAGTACTTC.

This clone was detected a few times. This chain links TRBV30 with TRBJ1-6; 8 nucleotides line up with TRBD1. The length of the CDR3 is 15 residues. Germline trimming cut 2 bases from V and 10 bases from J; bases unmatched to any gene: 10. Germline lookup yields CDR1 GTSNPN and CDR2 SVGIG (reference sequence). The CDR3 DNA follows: TGTGCCTGGAGTTCGAGCCCAGGGGGCGGCTCACCCCTCCACTTT. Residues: CAWSSSPGGGSPLHF.

Here the CDR3 DNA reads TGTGCCAGCAGCTTGCATAGTCTGAAAACAGGAGCTGAAGCTTTCTTT. Protein sequence: CASSLHSLKTGAEAFF. The J gene is TRBJ1-1, the V gene TRBV5-4, with a weak D call TRBD1 (5 bases). With 1 base removed from V and 6 bases from J, the gap between germline ends came to 19 bases. The CDR3 spans 16 residues. Looked up from germline, CDR1 is SGHNT and CDR2 is YYREEE (reference sequence).

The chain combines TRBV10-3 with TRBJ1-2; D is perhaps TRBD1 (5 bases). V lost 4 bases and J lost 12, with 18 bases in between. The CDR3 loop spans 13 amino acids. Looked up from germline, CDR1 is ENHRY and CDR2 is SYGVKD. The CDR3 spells CAISAEGGASNTF. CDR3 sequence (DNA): TGTGCCATCAGTGCAGAGGGAGGGGCTTCAAACACCTTC.

DNA for the CDR3: TGTGCCAGCAGCGGAGTACACAGGGGGTTAAAGACCCAGTACTTC. It specifies CASSGVHRGLKTQYF. The rearrangement joins TRBV21-1 to TRBJ2-5; TRBD1 is taken as the D call from the table, unchecked against the DNA. TRBV21-1 constitutes a pseudogene. The CDR3 spans 15 residues.

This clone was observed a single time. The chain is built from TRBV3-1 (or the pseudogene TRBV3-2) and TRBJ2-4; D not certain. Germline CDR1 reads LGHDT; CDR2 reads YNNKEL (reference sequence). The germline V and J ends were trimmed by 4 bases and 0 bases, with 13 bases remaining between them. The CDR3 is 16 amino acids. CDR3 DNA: TGTGCCAGCAGCCCACAGACATCTCTAGCCAAAAACATTCAGTACTTC. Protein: CASSPQTSLAKNIQYF.

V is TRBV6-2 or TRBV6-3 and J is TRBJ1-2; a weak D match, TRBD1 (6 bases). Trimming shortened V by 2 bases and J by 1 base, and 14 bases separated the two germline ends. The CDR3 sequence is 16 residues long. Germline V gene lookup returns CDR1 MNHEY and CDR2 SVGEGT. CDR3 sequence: CASSYDRTQINYGYTF. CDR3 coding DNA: TGTGCCAGCAGTTACGACAGGACACAAATTAACTATGGCTACACCTTC.

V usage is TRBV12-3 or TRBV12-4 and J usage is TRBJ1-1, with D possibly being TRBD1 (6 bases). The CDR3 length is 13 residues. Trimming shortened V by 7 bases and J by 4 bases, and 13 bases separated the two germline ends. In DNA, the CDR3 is TGTGCCAGCATCCCTGGCAGGGGCACTGAAGCTTTCTTT. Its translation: CASIPGRGTEAFF.

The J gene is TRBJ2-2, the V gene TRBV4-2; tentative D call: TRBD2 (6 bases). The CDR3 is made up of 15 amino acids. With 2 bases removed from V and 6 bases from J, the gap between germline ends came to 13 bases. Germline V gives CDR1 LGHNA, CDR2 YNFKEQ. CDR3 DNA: TGTGCCAGCAGCCAAAACCCCGCGGGGCCCGGGGAGCTGTTTTTT. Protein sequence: CASSQNPAGPGELFF.

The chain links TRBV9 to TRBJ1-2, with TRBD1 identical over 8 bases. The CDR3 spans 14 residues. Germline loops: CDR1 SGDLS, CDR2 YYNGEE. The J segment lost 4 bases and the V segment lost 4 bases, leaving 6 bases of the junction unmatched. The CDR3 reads CASSSGQGGYGYTF. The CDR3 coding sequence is TGTGCCAGCAGCTCCGGACAGGGAGGCTATGGCTACACCTTC.

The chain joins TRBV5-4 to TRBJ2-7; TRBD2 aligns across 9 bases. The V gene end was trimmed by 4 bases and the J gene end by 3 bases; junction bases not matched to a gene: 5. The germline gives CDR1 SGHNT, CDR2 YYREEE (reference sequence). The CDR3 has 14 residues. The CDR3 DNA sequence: TGTGCCAGCAGCGAGGGACTAGCCGACTACGAGCAGTACTTC. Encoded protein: CASSEGLADYEQYF.

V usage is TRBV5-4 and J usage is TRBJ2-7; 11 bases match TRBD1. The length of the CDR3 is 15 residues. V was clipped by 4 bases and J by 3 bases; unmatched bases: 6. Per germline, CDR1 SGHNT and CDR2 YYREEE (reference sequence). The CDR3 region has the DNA TGTGCCAGCAGCCCGGGAGGGACAGGGGGCTACGAGCAGTACTTC. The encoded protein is CASSPGGTGGYEQYF.

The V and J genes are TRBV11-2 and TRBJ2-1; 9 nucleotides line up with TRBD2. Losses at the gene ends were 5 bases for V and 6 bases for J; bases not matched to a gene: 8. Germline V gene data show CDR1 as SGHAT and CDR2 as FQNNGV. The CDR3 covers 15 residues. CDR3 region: CASSLQAGGGNEQFF. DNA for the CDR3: TGTGCCAGCAGCCTCCAAGCGGGAGGAGGCAATGAGCAGTTCTTC.

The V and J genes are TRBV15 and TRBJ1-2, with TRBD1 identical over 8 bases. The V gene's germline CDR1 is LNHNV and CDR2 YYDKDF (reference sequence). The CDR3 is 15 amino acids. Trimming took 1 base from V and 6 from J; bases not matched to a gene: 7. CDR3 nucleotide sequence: TGTGCCACCAGCAGAGGGGGACAGGTGAAGGATGGCTACACCTTC. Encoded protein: CATSRGGQVKDGYTF.

The CDR3 nucleotides read TGTGCCAGCAGCTTAAGTCCAGGGGACACTGAAGCTTTCTTT. It encodes CASSLSPGDTEAFF. The chain uses TRBV7-3 and TRBJ1-1, with TRBD1 as a possible D gene (6 bases). Trimming removed 1 base at V and 3 bases at J, with 9 bases between. The CDR3 loop spans 14 amino acids. Germline V gene lookup returns CDR1 SGHTA and CDR2 FQGTGA.

This chain's CDR3 is CASSSRGETQYF. CDR3 in DNA: TGTGCCAGCAGTTCACGCGGGGAGACCCAGTACTTC. The V call is TRBV28, the J call TRBJ2-5; the D gene is possibly TRBD2 (5 bases). This CDR3 has 12 residues. V was shortened by 4 bases and J by 5 bases, with 8 bases between the two germline ends. CDR1 is MDHEN, CDR2 SYDVKM, per germline. Full variable domain (missing parts from reference TRBV28 and TRBJ2-5): DVKVTQSSRYLVKRTGEKVFLECVQDMDHENMFWYRQDPGLGLRLIYFSYDVKMKEKGDIPEGYSVSREKKERFSLILESASTNQTSMYLCASSSRGETQYFGPGTRLLVL.